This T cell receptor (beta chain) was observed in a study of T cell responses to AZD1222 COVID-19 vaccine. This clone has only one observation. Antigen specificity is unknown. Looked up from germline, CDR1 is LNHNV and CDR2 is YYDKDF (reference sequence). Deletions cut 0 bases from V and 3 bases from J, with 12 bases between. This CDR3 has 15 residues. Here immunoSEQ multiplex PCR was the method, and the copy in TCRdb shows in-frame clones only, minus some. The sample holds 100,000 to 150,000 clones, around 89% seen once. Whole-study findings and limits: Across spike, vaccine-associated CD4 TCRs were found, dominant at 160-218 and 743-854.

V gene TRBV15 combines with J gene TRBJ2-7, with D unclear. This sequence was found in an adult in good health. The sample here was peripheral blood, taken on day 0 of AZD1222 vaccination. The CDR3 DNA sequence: TGTGCCACCAGCAGAGATAGAAGCAGGAACTACGAGCAGTACTTC. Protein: CATSRDRSRNYEQYF.